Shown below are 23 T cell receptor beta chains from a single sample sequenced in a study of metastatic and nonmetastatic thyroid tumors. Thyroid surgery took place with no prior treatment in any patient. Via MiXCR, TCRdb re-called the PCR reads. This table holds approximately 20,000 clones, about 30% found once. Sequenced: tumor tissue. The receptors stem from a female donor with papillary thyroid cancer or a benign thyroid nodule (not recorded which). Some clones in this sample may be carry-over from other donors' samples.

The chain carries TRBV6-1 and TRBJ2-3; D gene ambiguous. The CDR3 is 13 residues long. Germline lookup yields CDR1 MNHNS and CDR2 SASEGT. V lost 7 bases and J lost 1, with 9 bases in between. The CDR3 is CASTWSGTDTQYF. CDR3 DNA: TGTGCCAGCACCTGGAGTGGCACAGATACGCAGTATTTT.

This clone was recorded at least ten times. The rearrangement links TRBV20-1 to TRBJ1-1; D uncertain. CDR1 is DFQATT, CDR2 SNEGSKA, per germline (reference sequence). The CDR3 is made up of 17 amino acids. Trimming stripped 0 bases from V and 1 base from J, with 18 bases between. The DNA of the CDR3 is TGCAGTGCTAGAGATCTCCGTTCGGCCTCTTCGAACACTGAAGCTTTCTTT. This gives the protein CSARDLRSASSNTEAFF.

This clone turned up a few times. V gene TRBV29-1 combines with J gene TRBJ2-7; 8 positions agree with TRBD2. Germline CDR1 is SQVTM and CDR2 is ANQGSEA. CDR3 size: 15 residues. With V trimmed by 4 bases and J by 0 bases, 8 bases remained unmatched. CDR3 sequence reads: CSVVLLAGPSYEQYF. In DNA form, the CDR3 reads TGCAGCGTTGTCCTCCTAGCGGGCCCCTCCTACGAGCAGTACTTC.

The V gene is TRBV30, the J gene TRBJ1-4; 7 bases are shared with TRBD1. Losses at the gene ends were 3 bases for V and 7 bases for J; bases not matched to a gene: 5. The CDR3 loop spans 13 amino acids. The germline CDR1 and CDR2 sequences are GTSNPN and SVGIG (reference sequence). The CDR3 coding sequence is TGTGCCTGGAGAGGGGGCGCCGGTGAAAAACTGTTTTTT. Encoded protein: CAWRGGAGEKLFF.

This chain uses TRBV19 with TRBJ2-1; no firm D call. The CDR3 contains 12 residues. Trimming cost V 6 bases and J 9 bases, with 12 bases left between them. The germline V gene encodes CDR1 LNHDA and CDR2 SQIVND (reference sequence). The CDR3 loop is CASRVGSFEQFF. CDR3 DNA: TGTGCCAGTAGAGTCGGTAGCTTTGAGCAGTTCTTC. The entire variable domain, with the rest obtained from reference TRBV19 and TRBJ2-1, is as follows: DGGITQSPKYLFRKEGQNVTLSCEQNLNHDAMYWYRQDPGQGLRLIYYSQIVNDFQKGDIAEGYSVSREKKESFPLTVTSAQKNPTAFYLCASRVGSFEQFFGPGTRLTVL.

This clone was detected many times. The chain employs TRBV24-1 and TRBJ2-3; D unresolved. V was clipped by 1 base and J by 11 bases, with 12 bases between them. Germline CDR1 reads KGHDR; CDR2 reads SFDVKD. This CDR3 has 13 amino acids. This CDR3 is CATSDLSTEKQYF. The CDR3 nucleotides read TGTGCCACCAGTGATTTAAGCACAGAAAAGCAGTATTTT.

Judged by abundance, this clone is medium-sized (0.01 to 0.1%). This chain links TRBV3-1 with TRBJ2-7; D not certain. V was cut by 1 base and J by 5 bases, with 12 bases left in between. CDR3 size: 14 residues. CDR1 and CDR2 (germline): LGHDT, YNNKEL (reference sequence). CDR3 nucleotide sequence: TGTGCCAGCAGCCAAGGTCTACTATTCAACGAGCAGTACTTC. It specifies CASSQGLLFNEQYF.

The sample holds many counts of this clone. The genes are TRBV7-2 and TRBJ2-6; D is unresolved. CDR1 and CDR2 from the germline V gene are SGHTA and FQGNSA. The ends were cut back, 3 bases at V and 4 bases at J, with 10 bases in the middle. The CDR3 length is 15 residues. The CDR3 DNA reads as TGTGCCAGCAGCTTGTACGACCCGGGGGCCAACGTCCTGACTTTC. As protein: CASSLYDPGANVLTF.

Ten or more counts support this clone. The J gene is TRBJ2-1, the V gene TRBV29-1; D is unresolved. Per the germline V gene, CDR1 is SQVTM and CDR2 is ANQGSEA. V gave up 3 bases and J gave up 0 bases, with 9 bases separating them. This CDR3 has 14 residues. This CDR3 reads CSVDRGFSYNEQFF. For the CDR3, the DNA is TGCAGCGTTGATCGCGGCTTCTCCTACAATGAGCAGTTCTTC.

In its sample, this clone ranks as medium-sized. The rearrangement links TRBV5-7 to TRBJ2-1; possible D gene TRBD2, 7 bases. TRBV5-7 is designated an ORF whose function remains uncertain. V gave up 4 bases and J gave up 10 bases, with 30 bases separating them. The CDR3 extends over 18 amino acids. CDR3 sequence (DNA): TGTGCCAGCAGCCCCCGCGGGGGCGACAGGCCGAAATGGTACGAGCAGTTCTTC. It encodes CASSPRGGDRPKWYEQFF.

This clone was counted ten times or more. For the CDR3, the DNA is TGTGCCAGCAGCTTAGGGGGACAGACTTTCAATGAGCAGTTCTTC. Translating it yields CASSLGGQTFNEQFF. The V and J genes are TRBV11-2 and TRBJ2-1; 7 bases are a match to TRBD1. After removal of 1 base from V and 6 bases from J, the junction contained 6 bases not matched to a gene. This CDR3 is built from 15 residues. Germline CDR1 reads SGHAT; CDR2 reads FQNNGV.

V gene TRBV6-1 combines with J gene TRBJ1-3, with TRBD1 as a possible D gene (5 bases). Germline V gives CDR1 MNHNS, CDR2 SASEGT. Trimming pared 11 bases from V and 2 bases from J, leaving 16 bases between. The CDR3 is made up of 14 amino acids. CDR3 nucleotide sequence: TGTGCCGGGGGTAGGGGAGGGACTGGAAACACCATATATTTT. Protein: CAGGRGGTGNTIYF.

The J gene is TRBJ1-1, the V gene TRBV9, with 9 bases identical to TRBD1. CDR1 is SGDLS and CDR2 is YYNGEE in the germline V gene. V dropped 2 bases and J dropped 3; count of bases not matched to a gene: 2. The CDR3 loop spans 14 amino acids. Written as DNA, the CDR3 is TGTGCCAGCAGCGTGGGACAGGGATACACTGAAGCTTTCTTT. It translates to CASSVGQGYTEAFF.

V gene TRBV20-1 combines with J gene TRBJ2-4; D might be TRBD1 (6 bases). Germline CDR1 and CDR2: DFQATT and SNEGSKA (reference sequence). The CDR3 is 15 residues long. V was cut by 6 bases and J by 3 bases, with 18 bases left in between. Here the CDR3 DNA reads TGCAGTGCCAGAATTCTCCGGGACATCAAAAACATTCAGTACTTC. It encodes CSARILRDIKNIQYF.

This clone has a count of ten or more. CDR3 loop: CASSQPDREGTEAFF. The CDR3 nucleotides are TGCGCCAGCAGCCAGCCAGACAGGGAAGGCACTGAAGCTTTCTTT. The J gene is TRBJ1-1, the V gene TRBV4-1, with 7 bases that match TRBD1. The CDR3 length is 15 residues. Germline assignment: CDR1 MGHRA and CDR2 YSYEKL. Trimming took 3 bases from V and 4 from J; bases not matched to a gene: 8.

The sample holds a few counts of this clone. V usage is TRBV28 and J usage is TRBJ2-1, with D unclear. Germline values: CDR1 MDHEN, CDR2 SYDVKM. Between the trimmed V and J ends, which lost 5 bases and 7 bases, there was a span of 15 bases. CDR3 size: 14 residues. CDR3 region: CASSLPSLGNEQFF. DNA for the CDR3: TGTGCCAGCAGTCTCCCCAGCCTGGGGAATGAGCAGTTCTTC.

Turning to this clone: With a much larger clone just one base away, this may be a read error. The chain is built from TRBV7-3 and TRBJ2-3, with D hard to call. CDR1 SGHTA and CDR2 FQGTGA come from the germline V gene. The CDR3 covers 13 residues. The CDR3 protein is CASILKVTDTQYF. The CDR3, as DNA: TGTGCCAGCATCTTAAAGGTCACGGATACGCAGTATTTT.

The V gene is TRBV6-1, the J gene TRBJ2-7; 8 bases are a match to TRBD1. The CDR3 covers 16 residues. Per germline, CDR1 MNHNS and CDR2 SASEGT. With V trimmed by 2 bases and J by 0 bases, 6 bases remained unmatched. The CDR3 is CASSEFPQGDSYEQYF. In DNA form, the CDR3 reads TGTGCCAGCAGTGAATTTCCACAGGGGGACTCCTACGAGCAGTACTTC.

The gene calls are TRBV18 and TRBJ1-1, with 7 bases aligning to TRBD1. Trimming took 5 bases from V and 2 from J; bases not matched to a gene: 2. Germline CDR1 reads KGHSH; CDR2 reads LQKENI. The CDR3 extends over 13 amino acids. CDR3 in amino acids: CASSGQANTEAFF. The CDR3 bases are TGTGCCAGCTCAGGACAGGCCAACACTGAAGCTTTCTTT.

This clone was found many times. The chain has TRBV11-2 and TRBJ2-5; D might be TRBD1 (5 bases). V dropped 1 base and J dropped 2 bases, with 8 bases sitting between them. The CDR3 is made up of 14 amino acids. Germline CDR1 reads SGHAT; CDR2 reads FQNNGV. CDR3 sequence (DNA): TGTGCCAGCAGCTTAGGCAGGGTACAAGAGACCCAGTACTTC. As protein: CASSLGRVQETQYF.

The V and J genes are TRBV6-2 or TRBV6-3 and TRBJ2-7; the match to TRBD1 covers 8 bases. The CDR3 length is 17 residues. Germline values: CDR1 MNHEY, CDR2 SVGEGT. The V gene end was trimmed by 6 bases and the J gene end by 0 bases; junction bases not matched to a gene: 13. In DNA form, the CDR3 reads TGTGCCAGCAGCACATTCCTTCCGGGACAGGCCTCCTACGAGCAGTACTTC. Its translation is CASSTFLPGQASYEQYF.

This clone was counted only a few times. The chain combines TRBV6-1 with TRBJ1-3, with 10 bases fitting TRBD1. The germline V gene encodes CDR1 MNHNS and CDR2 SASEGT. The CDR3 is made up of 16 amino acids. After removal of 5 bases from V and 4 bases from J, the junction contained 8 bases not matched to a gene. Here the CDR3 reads CASSQLKGQGGNTIYF. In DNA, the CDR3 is TGTGCCAGCAGTCAGTTAAAGGGACAGGGGGGAAACACCATATATTTT.

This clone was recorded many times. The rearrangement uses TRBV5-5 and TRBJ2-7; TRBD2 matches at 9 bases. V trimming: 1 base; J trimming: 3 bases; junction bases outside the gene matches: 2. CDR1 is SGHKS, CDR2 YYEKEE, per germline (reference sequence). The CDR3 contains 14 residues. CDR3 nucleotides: TGTGCCAGCAGCTTGATTAGCGGGGGCTACGAGCAGTACTTC. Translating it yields CASSLISGGYEQYF.